This T cell receptor (beta chain) was recovered during a study of shared clonotypes between healthy human individuals. Background on the study: CD8 memory received one plate per donor, CD8 naive two, CD4 memory three and CD4 naive three.

Libraries were prepared by immunoSEQ multiplex PCR; TCRdb keeps only in-frame clonotypes and omits some of them. The profile shows roughly 2.2 million clones, 90% to 95% of them singletons. Points from the study as a whole: A handful of donors held about 5% of naive CD4 clonotypes in common. Only blood was sampled, and tissue TCR repertoires likely differ from blood ones.

Caucasian adults residing in Nashville, Tennessee made up all the donors. A remark on this clone: No antigen is known for it.

The sequence was collected from a man aged 18-30 years in good health. Some clones in this sample may be carry-over from other donors' samples. Sequenced material: naive CD4+ T cells from PBMCs. Described subset: CD45RA+ positively selected.

The DNA for the CDR3 is TGTGCCAGCAGGCCGGACAGGGCGAGGGGGGACTATGGCTACACCTTC. Encoded protein: CASRPDRARGDYGYTF. This chain joins TRBV28 and TRBJ1-2, with 8 nucleotides matching TRBD1. Trimming cost V 6 bases and J 3 bases; bases outside gene matches: 12. CDR3 length: 16 amino acids. Germline CDR1 and CDR2: MDHEN and SYDVKM.